Listed below are T cell receptor beta chains from one sample, sequenced in a study of CD8+ T cells in alopecia areata. Produced via immunoSEQ multiplex PCR; TCRdb's table is partial and in-frame only. The table has some 150,000 clones, roughly 52% seen once. The source was CD8+ T cells sorted from blood, collected at week 4, from a patient treated with tofacitinib. The receptors originated from a human donor with alopecia areata. The CDR3 runs from the conserved cysteine through the conserved F or W. The order of the fields is CDR3 protein, CDR3 DNA, D gene, clone size, V gene, J gene. The D gene is left open where the match is weak. A row's size may be missing; if present it is once, few, many or a size class.

CDR3aa: CSVEDSLDRRSYGYTF
CDR3nt: TGCAGCGTTGAAGATTCCCTAGACAGGAGATCCTATGGCTACACCTTC
d_gene: NA
abundance: NA
v_gene: TRBV29-1
j_gene: TRBJ1-2

CDR3aa: CAWRGPGVQRETQYF
CDR3nt: TGTGCCTGGAGAGGGCCGGGAGTCCAGCGGGAGACCCAGTACTTC
d_gene: NA
abundance: NA
v_gene: TRBV30
j_gene: TRBJ2-5

CDR3aa: CASSLTGGSYNSPLHF
CDR3nt: TGTGCCAGCAGCCTTACAGGGGGCTCCTATAATTCACCCCTCCACTTT
d_gene: TRBD1
abundance: NA
v_gene: TRBV7-9
j_gene: TRBJ1-6

CDR3aa: CASSPGSSYEQYF
CDR3nt: TGCGCCAGCAGCCCGGGGTCCTCGTACGAGCAGTACTTC
d_gene: NA
abundance: NA
v_gene: TRBV5-1
j_gene: TRBJ2-7

CDR3aa: CASSQGDSYEQYF
CDR3nt: TGTGCCAGCAGTCAGGGCGACTCCTACGAGCAGTACTTC
d_gene: NA
abundance: few
v_gene: TRBV5-6
j_gene: TRBJ2-7

CDR3aa: CSVVGIQDYGYTF
CDR3nt: TGCAGCGTGGTGGGGATACAGGACTATGGCTACACCTTC
d_gene: NA
abundance: few
v_gene: TRBV29-1
j_gene: TRBJ1-2

CDR3aa: CASSFSSSPRQETQYF
CDR3nt: TGTGCCAGCAGTTTCTCGTCTAGTCCCCGTCAGGAGACCCAGTACTTC
d_gene: NA
abundance: NA
v_gene: TRBV27
j_gene: TRBJ2-5

CDR3aa: CASSLVGRDTGELFF
CDR3nt: TGTGCCAGCAGCTTGGTGGGCAGGGACACCGGGGAGCTGTTTTTT
d_gene: NA
abundance: NA
v_gene: TRBV11-2
j_gene: TRBJ2-2

CDR3aa: CASNWGNLNTEAFF
CDR3nt: TGTGCCAGCAATTGGGGGAACCTGAACACTGAAGCTTTCTTT
d_gene: NA
abundance: NA
v_gene: TRBV6-1
j_gene: TRBJ1-1

CDR3aa: CASSIVGLRSYPNTGELFF
CDR3nt: TGTGCCAGTAGTATAGTAGGCCTTCGCAGCTATCCGAACACCGGGGAGCTGTTTTTT
d_gene: NA
abundance: NA
v_gene: TRBV19
j_gene: TRBJ2-2

CDR3aa: CASSLGGWSYNSPLHF
CDR3nt: TGTGCCAGCAGCTTAGGAGGGTGGTCCTATAATTCACCCCTCCACTTT
d_gene: NA
abundance: NA
v_gene: TRBV5-4
j_gene: TRBJ1-6

CDR3aa: CASSVEGLNTEAFF
CDR3nt: TGTGCCAGCAGCGTAGAAGGACTGAACACTGAAGCTTTCTTT
d_gene: NA
abundance: NA
v_gene: TRBV9
j_gene: TRBJ1-1

CDR3aa: CASSFGSGTNTEAFF
CDR3nt: TGTGCCAGCAGTTTCGGGTCAGGTACGAACACTGAAGCTTTCTTT
d_gene: NA
abundance: NA
v_gene: TRBV27
j_gene: TRBJ1-1

CDR3aa: CAWNPSGNTIYF
CDR3nt: TGTGCCTGGAATCCCTCCGGAAACACCATATATTTT
d_gene: NA
abundance: NA
v_gene: TRBV30
j_gene: TRBJ1-3

CDR3aa: CAILGDTMNTEAFF
CDR3nt: TGTGCCATTCTCGGGGACACCATGAACACTGAAGCTTTCTTT
d_gene: NA
abundance: NA
v_gene: TRBV10-3
j_gene: TRBJ1-1

CDR3aa: CSVTGENTDTQYF
CDR3nt: TGCAGCGTGACAGGCGAAAACACAGATACGCAGTATTTT
d_gene: NA
abundance: few
v_gene: TRBV29-1
j_gene: TRBJ2-3

CDR3aa: CASMGGTNEKLFF
CDR3nt: TGCGCCAGCATGGGGGGGACTAATGAAAAACTGTTTTTT
d_gene: NA
abundance: NA
v_gene: TRBV5-1
j_gene: TRBJ1-4

CDR3aa: CASSVDASSYEQYF
CDR3nt: TGTGCCAGCAGCGTAGACGCTAGCTCCTACGAGCAGTACTTC
d_gene: NA
abundance: NA
v_gene: TRBV9
j_gene: TRBJ2-7